A selection of T cell receptor beta chains follows, all from one sample in a study of blood T cell repertoires in COVID-19. TCRdb's copy holds only in-frame clones and misses some; the assay was immunoSEQ multiplex PCR. The table records some 220,000 clones, approximately 84% of them present only once. The sequencing input was peripheral blood. These receptors came from a woman aged 55-70 years with acute or convalescent COVID-19. Each CDR3 is given with its conserved first and last residue. The order of the fields is V gene, D gene, J gene, clone size, CDR3 DNA, CDR3 protein. A D gene is named only where the DNA matches it firmly. Clone size is given for some rows only: seen once, a few or many times, or a class if the clone is expanded.

TRBV3-1/TRBV3-2,TRBD1,TRBJ1-2,NA,TGTGCCAGCAGCTCCCGACAGGGGGCAAAGTTGGACTATGGCTACACCTTC,CASSSRQGAKLDYGYTF
TRBV3-1/TRBV3-2,TRBD2,TRBJ2-1,NA,TGTGCCAGCAGGGGCTCTAGCGGGGGGGCCGGTGAGCAGTTCTTC,CASRGSSGGAGEQFF
TRBV7-2,TRBD2,TRBJ2-3,NA,TGTGCCAGCAGCTTCGTAGCGGGGGCCCCCACAGATACGCAGTATTTT,CASSFVAGAPTDTQYF
TRBV5-5,NA,TRBJ2-7,NA,TGTGCCAGCAGCCTTGGGTCCTTGGAGTACTACGAGCAGTACTTC,CASSLGSLEYYEQYF
TRBV28,TRBD1,TRBJ1-2,NA,TGTGCCATCTCTACGGGGACAGGCCGCGACTATGGCTACACCTTC,CAISTGTGRDYGYTF
TRBV3-1/TRBV3-2,NA,TRBJ1-1,NA,TGTGCCAGCAGCCCAGGCCCAGGGTTCACTGAAGCTTTCTTT,CASSPGPGFTEAFF
TRBV4-1,TRBD1,TRBJ1-5,NA,TGCGCCAGCAGCCTCACAGGGGGGGCAAATCAGCCCCAGCATTTT,CASSLTGGANQPQHF
TRBV4-1,NA,TRBJ2-1,few,TGCGCCAGCAGCCAGATCGACATGATATCCTACAATGAGCAGTTCTTC,CASSQIDMISYNEQFF
TRBV28,NA,TRBJ1-2,NA,TGTGCCAGCAGCCATCATGACAAGGCATATGGCTACACCTTC,CASSHHDKAYGYTF
TRBV11-2,NA,TRBJ1-1,NA,TGTGCCAGCAGTACTCAATTGAACACTGAAGCTTTCTTT,CASSTQLNTEAFF
TRBV28,TRBD1,TRBJ1-2,NA,TGTGCCAGCAGTTCCCCCGGACAGGGGGCTTTGGGCTACACCTTC,CASSSPGQGALGYTF
TRBV30,NA,TRBJ2-7,NA,TGTGCCTGGAGTCCCGGTTACGAGCAGTACTTC,CAWSPGYEQYF
TRBV19,NA,TRBJ2-1,once,TGTGCCAGTAGTATAGAGCGGGGCAACCGCAATGAGCAGTTCTTC,CASSIERGNRNEQFF
TRBV7-3,TRBD1,TRBJ1-1,NA,TGTGCCAGCAGCTCAGGGACAGGGAGCACTGAAGCTTTCTTT,CASSSGTGSTEAFF
TRBV4-2,TRBD2,TRBJ2-5,NA,TGTGCCAGCAGCCAAGATATCGGACTAGCGGGGGGCTGGGAGACCCAGTACTTC,CASSQDIGLAGGWETQYF
TRBV6-5,TRBD2,TRBJ2-7,few,TGTGCCAGCAACCCGACGACTAGCGGGGTGGGCGAGCAGTACTTC,CASNPTTSGVGEQYF
TRBV5-4,NA,TRBJ1-1,NA,TGTGCCAGCAGCTTGGGACGGCCAGGGAGGTCTGAAGCTTTCTTT,CASSLGRPGRSEAFF
TRBV5-1,TRBD1,TRBJ1-1,NA,TGCGCCAGCAGCTTGGGGCCGGGACAGGGGGCCCTGAACACTGAAGCTTTCTTT,CASSLGPGQGALNTEAFF